This T cell receptor beta chain was profiled in a study of T cell responses to AZD1222 COVID-19 vaccine. General study results and limits: Repertoire sampling happened only post peak T cell response. Spike regions recognized by vaccine-associated CD4 TCRs spanned the protein, led by 160-218 and 743-854.

Germline lookup yields CDR1 MNHEY and CDR2 SVGAGI. V lost 3 bases and J lost 0; bases outside the gene matches: 3. The length of the CDR3 is 15 residues. The assay was immunoSEQ multiplex PCR, and TCRdb's table has in-frame clones only and misses some. The sample has about 55,000 clones, roughly 80% seen once. In regard to this clone: Its antigen remains unknown.

The sequencing used peripheral blood, collected on day 0 of AZD1222 vaccination. This TCR was sampled from an adult in good health. This chain uses TRBV6-5 with TRBJ2-7; 9 nucleotides match TRBD2. CDR3 residues: CASSYFSGSSYEQYF. The CDR3 DNA follows: TGTGCCAGCAGTTATTTTAGCGGGAGCTCCTACGAGCAGTACTTC.